This section outlines one T cell receptor beta chain sequence together with its context. Its antigen is not known. This sample was taken from a study of STAT3 mutations in large granular lymphocyte leukemia. Study-level results: Variable sampling intervals and differing treatment regimens complicated linking therapy response to TCR clonal burden changes. In T-cell large granular lymphocyte leukemia, about half of patients showed multiple immunodominant subclonotypes.

Each sample's TCRbeta library yielded on average about 40,773 productive templates. Sequenced by immunoSEQ multiplex PCR; TCRdb stores in-frame clones only, minus some. There are about 42,000 clones in the sample; roughly 77% occur only once, and 0.43% lies in the top ten. Germline CDR1 is SGHTA and CDR2 is FQGNSA. This CDR3 is built from 16 residues. Losses at the gene ends were 4 bases for V and 8 bases for J; bases not matched to a gene: 13. The chain joins TRBV7-2 to TRBJ1-4; 7 bases map to TRBD1. The material sequenced was PBMCs. The receptor's source is a human donor with T large granular lymphocyte leukemia. Some clones in this sample may be carry-over from other donors' samples. The CDR3 region is CASSSNPTGMGEKLFF. For the CDR3, the DNA is TGTGCCAGCAGCTCGAACCCGACAGGGATGGGAGAAAAACTGTTTTTT.